A selection of T cell receptor beta chains follows, all from one sample in a study of T cell responses to AZD1222 COVID-19 vaccine. Produced via immunoSEQ multiplex PCR; TCRdb's table is partial and in-frame only. The table includes 55,000 to 75,000 clones, 85% detected once. This specimen was peripheral blood, taken on day 0 of AZD1222 vaccination. All receptors come from an adult in good health. The CDR3 runs from the conserved cysteine through the conserved F or W. The D gene is left open where the match is weak. The size field is filled for only some rows; it gives once, few, many or a size class.

size: NA
J: TRBJ1-5
V: TRBV12-3/TRBV12-4
D: NA
CDR3: CASSYVDQPQHF
DNA: TGTGCCAGCAGTTATGTGGATCAGCCCCAGCATTTT

size: NA
J: TRBJ1-1
V: TRBV5-1
D: NA
CDR3: CASNLYLNTEAFF
DNA: TGCGCCAGCAACCTCTACCTGAACACTGAAGCTTTCTTT

size: NA
J: TRBJ2-1
V: TRBV5-4
D: TRBD2
CDR3: CASSLDKWGGEQFF
DNA: TGTGCCAGCAGCTTGGATAAATGGGGGGGAGAGCAGTTCTTC

size: NA
J: TRBJ2-6
V: TRBV2
D: NA
CDR3: CASSRQVLSGANVLTF
DNA: TGTGCCAGCAGCCGACAGGTCCTCTCTGGGGCCAACGTCCTGACTTTC

size: NA
J: TRBJ1-2
V: TRBV5-1
D: TRBD1
CDR3: CASSRGQYYGYTF
DNA: TGCGCCAGCAGCCGGGGACAGTACTATGGCTACACCTTC

size: few
J: TRBJ1-6
V: TRBV6-6
D: NA
CDR3: CASEGSGSPLHF
DNA: TGTGCCAGCGAGGGGTCCGGATCACCCCTCCACTTT

size: once
J: TRBJ1-1
V: TRBV13
D: NA
CDR3: CASSLGVTEAFF
DNA: TGTGCCAGCAGCTTGGGGGTAACTGAAGCTTTCTTT

size: few
J: TRBJ1-2
V: TRBV14
D: NA
CDR3: CASSQDLGQGGYGYTF
DNA: TGTGCCAGCAGCCAAGATCTCGGTCAGGGAGGCTATGGCTACACCTTC

size: NA
J: TRBJ2-1
V: TRBV5-4
D: TRBD2
CDR3: CASSLELADPNEQFF
DNA: TGTGCCAGCAGCTTGGAACTAGCGGACCCCAATGAGCAGTTCTTC

size: medium-sized
J: TRBJ1-2
V: TRBV6-2/TRBV6-3
D: NA
CDR3: CASSYATVRGGYTF
DNA: TGTGCCAGCAGTTATGCAACGGTAAGGGGTGGCTACACCTTC

size: few
J: TRBJ2-1
V: TRBV15
D: NA
CDR3: CATSRERDMGSYNEQFF
DNA: TGTGCCACCAGCAGAGAACGGGACATGGGCTCCTACAATGAGCAGTTCTTC

size: NA
J: TRBJ2-7
V: TRBV6-1
D: TRBD2
CDR3: CASSDSGASYEQYF
DNA: TGTGCCAGCAGTGATAGCGGGGCCTCCTACGAGCAGTACTTC

size: few
J: TRBJ1-6
V: TRBV7-6
D: NA
CDR3: CASGAGTQFGALHF
DNA: TGTGCCAGCGGCGCCGGGACCCAATTTGGGGCCCTCCACTTT

size: NA
J: TRBJ1-2
V: TRBV21-1
D: NA
CDR3: CARAERTLKRQDRGGGYGYTF
DNA: TGTGCCAGGGCGGAACGTACCTTAAAAAGGCAGGACAGGGGGGGAGGTTATGGCTACACCTTC

size: NA
J: TRBJ2-1
V: TRBV5-1
D: TRBD2
CDR3: CASLRAGGSYNEQFF
DNA: TGCGCCAGCCTTCGGGCGGGGGGCTCCTACAATGAGCAGTTCTTC

size: NA
J: TRBJ2-3
V: TRBV3-1/TRBV3-2
D: TRBD2
CDR3: CASSRLTGTSGVDTQYF
DNA: TGTGCCAGCAGCCGCTTAACCGGGACTAGCGGGGTAGATACGCAGTATTTT

size: NA
J: TRBJ2-5
V: TRBV7-2
D: TRBD2
CDR3: CASSFRLADWRETQYF
DNA: TGTGCCAGCAGCTTCCGGCTAGCGGACTGGCGGGAGACCCAGTACTTC

size: NA
J: TRBJ2-7
V: TRBV10-3
D: TRBD2
CDR3: CAISERAGEQYF
DNA: TGTGCCATCAGTGAGAGAGCGGGAGAGCAGTACTTC

size: NA
J: TRBJ2-7
V: TRBV12-3/TRBV12-4
D: NA
CDR3: CASSPEGSEQYF
DNA: TGTGCCAGCAGTCCGGAGGGTTCCGAGCAGTACTTC

size: once
J: TRBJ2-1
V: TRBV11-3
D: NA
CDR3: CASSFGGIGQRRNEQFF
DNA: TGTGCCAGCAGCTTTGGAGGCATCGGGCAGAGGAGGAATGAGCAGTTCTTC

size: few
J: TRBJ1-5
V: TRBV6-5
D: NA
CDR3: CASSYSIHGDNQPQHF
DNA: TGTGCCAGCAGTTACTCGATTCATGGGGATAATCAGCCCCAGCATTTT

size: NA
J: TRBJ1-4
V: TRBV3-1/TRBV3-2
D: NA
CDR3: CASSPLGEKLFF
DNA: TGTGCCAGCAGCCCGCTGGGTGAAAAACTGTTTTTT

size: NA
J: TRBJ2-2
V: TRBV6-1
D: NA
CDR3: CASSEARGIGELFF
DNA: TGTGCCAGCAGTGAAGCGCGAGGGATCGGGGAGCTGTTTTTT

size: NA
J: TRBJ1-2
V: TRBV14
D: TRBD1
CDR3: CASSPSGTGNNYGYTF
DNA: TGTGCCAGCAGCCCTTCTGGGACAGGGAATAACTATGGCTACACCTTC

size: NA
J: TRBJ1-5
V: TRBV3-1/TRBV3-2
D: NA
CDR3: CASSPLGGLGQPQHF
DNA: TGTGCCAGCAGCCCCTTGGGGGGTCTTGGTCAGCCCCAGCATTTT

size: NA
J: TRBJ1-2
V: TRBV2
D: NA
CDR3: CASSEEGAGRGYTF
DNA: TGTGCCAGCAGTGAAGAAGGAGCCGGACGGGGCTACACCTTC

size: NA
J: TRBJ2-7
V: TRBV28
D: NA
CDR3: CASGEHPYEQYF
DNA: TGTGCCAGCGGGGAGCACCCCTACGAGCAGTACTTC

size: few
J: TRBJ2-7
V: TRBV2
D: NA
CDR3: CASALAGSYEQYF
DNA: TGTGCCAGCGCCCTAGCCGGAAGTTACGAGCAGTACTTC

size: once
J: TRBJ2-3
V: TRBV24-1
D: NA
CDR3: CATSTRGSSTDTQYF
DNA: TGTGCCACCAGTACAAGGGGGTCTAGCACAGATACGCAGTATTTT

size: NA
J: TRBJ1-2
V: TRBV6-5
D: NA
CDR3: CASSYLPGQNYGYTF
DNA: TGTGCCAGCAGTTACTTACCGGGGCAGAACTATGGCTACACCTTC

size: once
J: TRBJ1-1
V: TRBV6-1
D: NA
CDR3: CASSRGHTEAFF
DNA: TGTGCCAGCTCCCGGGGGCACACTGAAGCTTTCTTT

size: NA
J: TRBJ1-6
V: TRBV15
D: NA
CDR3: CATSRVGQINSPLHF
DNA: TGTGCCACCAGCAGAGTCGGACAGATAAATTCACCCCTCCACTTT

size: once
J: TRBJ1-1
V: TRBV18
D: TRBD1
CDR3: CASSPVPLRQGNTEAFF
DNA: TGTGCCAGCTCACCAGTTCCGCTCCGACAGGGGAACACTGAAGCTTTCTTT

size: NA
J: TRBJ1-5
V: TRBV10-1
D: NA
CDR3: CASSIGTTQTGNQPQHF
DNA: TGCGCCAGCAGTATCGGGACAACCCAAACCGGCAATCAGCCCCAGCATTTT

size: many
J: TRBJ2-7
V: TRBV18
D: TRBD2
CDR3: CASSPTSGGSYEQYF
DNA: TGTGCCAGCTCGCCCACTAGCGGGGGCTCCTACGAGCAGTACTTC

size: NA
J: TRBJ1-4
V: TRBV27
D: TRBD1
CDR3: CASSAEQGYNEKLFF
DNA: TGTGCCAGCAGTGCCGAACAGGGGTATAATGAAAAACTGTTTTTT

size: NA
J: TRBJ1-6
V: TRBV11-2
D: TRBD1
CDR3: CASSRSFPGQSHSPLHF
DNA: TGTGCCAGCAGCCGATCCTTTCCGGGACAGTCCCATTCACCCCTCCACTTT

size: NA
J: TRBJ2-7
V: TRBV20-1
D: NA
CDR3: CSATGVGEQYF
DNA: TGCAGTGCTACCGGGGTGGGAGAGCAGTACTTC

size: NA
J: TRBJ1-2
V: TRBV6-5
D: NA
CDR3: CASMRPDYGYTF
DNA: TGTGCCAGCATGCGCCCCGACTATGGCTACACCTTC

size: NA
J: TRBJ2-1
V: TRBV10-2
D: TRBD1
CDR3: CASNKPGQGTNEQFF
DNA: TGCGCCAGCAACAAGCCGGGACAGGGGACTAATGAGCAGTTCTTC

size: NA
J: TRBJ1-2
V: TRBV6-5
D: TRBD1
CDR3: CATDRGFNYGYTF
DNA: TGTGCCACCGACAGGGGGTTTAACTATGGCTACACCTTC

size: NA
J: TRBJ1-2
V: TRBV7-9
D: NA
CDR3: CASSRVETANYGYTF
DNA: TGTGCCAGCAGCCGGGTAGAGACCGCTAACTATGGCTACACCTTC

size: NA
J: TRBJ2-1
V: TRBV6-5
D: NA
CDR3: CASGGTGTRHEQFF
DNA: TGTGCCAGCGGAGGCACAGGGACTCGCCATGAGCAGTTCTTC

size: NA
J: TRBJ2-1
V: TRBV12-5
D: NA
CDR3: CASGREGAYNEQFF
DNA: TGTGCTAGTGGCAGGGAGGGGGCCTACAATGAGCAGTTCTTC

size: NA
J: TRBJ2-1
V: TRBV5-1
D: TRBD1
CDR3: CASSLGFGTGKRGEQFF
DNA: TGCGCCAGCAGCTTGGGGTTTGGGACAGGGAAGAGGGGTGAGCAGTTCTTC

size: once
J: TRBJ2-2
V: TRBV5-1
D: NA
CDR3: CASSLGAGGATGELFF
DNA: TGCGCCAGCAGCTTAGGCGCGGGTGGGGCGACCGGGGAGCTGTTTTTT

size: NA
J: TRBJ2-7
V: TRBV28
D: TRBD1
CDR3: CASTSGQGTGEQYF
DNA: TGTGCCAGCACGAGTGGACAGGGGACAGGGGAGCAGTACTTC

size: NA
J: TRBJ2-1
V: TRBV3-1/TRBV3-2
D: TRBD2
CDR3: CASSRDYRYNEQFF
DNA: TGTGCCAGCAGCCGGGACTATCGATACAATGAGCAGTTCTTC

size: NA
J: TRBJ1-1
V: TRBV5-1
D: NA
CDR3: CASSLYWMNTEAFF
DNA: TGCGCCAGCAGCTTGTATTGGATGAACACTGAAGCTTTCTTT

size: NA
J: TRBJ2-3
V: TRBV9
D: TRBD2
CDR3: CASSETSGGLRTDTQYF
DNA: TGTGCCAGCAGCGAGACTAGCGGGGGCCTTCGCACAGATACGCAGTATTTT

size: NA
J: TRBJ2-5
V: TRBV18
D: NA
CDR3: CASSPTVGETQYF
DNA: TGTGCCAGCTCACCGACAGTTGGCGAGACCCAGTACTTC

size: NA
J: TRBJ2-7
V: TRBV27
D: TRBD1
CDR3: CASGRQGISYEQYF
DNA: TGTGCCAGCGGAAGACAGGGGATTTCCTACGAGCAGTACTTC

size: NA
J: TRBJ2-2
V: TRBV5-4
D: TRBD1
CDR3: CASSSGTGSTGELFF
DNA: TGTGCCAGCAGCTCCGGGACAGGGTCCACCGGGGAGCTGTTTTTT

size: NA
J: TRBJ1-6
V: TRBV3-1/TRBV3-2
D: NA
CDR3: CASSQNRGVDSPLHF
DNA: TGTGCCAGCAGCCAAAATCGGGGGGTGGATTCACCCCTCCACTTT